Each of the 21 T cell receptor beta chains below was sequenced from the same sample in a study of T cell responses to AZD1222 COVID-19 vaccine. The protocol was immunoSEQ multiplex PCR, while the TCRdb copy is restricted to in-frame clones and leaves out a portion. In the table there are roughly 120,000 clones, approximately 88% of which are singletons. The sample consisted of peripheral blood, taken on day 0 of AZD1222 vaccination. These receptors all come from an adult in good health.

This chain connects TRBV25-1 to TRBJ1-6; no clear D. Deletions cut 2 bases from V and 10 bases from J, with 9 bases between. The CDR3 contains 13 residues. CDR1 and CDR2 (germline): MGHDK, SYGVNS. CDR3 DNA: TGTGCCAGCAGTGAAGGGCGTTGGTCACCCCTCCACTTT. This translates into CASSEGRWSPLHF.

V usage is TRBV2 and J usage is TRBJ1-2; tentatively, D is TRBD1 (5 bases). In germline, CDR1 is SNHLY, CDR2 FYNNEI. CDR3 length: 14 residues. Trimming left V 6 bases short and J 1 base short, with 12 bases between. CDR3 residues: CASRGDVFNYGYTF. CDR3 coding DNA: TGTGCCAGCAGGGGGGACGTCTTTAACTATGGCTACACCTTC.

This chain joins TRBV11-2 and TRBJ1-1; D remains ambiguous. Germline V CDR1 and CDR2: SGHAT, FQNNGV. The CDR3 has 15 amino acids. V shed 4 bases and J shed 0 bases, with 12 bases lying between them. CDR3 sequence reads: CASSSAPGMNTEAFF. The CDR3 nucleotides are TGTGCCAGCAGCTCCGCCCCGGGGATGAACACTGAAGCTTTCTTT.

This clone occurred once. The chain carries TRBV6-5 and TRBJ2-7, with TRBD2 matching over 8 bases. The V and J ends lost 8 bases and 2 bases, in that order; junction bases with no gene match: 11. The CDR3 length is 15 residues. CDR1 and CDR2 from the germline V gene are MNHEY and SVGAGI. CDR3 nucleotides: TGTGCCAGCGTACTAGTAGCGGGGACAACCTACGAGCAGTACTTC. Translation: CASVLVAGTTYEQYF.

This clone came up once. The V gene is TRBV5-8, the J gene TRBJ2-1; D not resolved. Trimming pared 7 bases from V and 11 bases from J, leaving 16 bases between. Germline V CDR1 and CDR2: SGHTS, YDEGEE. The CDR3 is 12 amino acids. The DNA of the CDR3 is TGTGCCAGCTCCTCTCAAACAATTCAGCAGTTCTTC. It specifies CASSSQTIQQFF.

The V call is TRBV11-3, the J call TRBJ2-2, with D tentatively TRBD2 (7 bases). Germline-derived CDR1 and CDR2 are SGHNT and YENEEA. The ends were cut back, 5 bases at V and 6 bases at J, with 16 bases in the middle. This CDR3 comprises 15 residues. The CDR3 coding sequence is TGTGCCAGCAGCCAAGGAACCGGGGGGCCCGGGGAGCTGTTTTTT. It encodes CASSQGTGGPGELFF.

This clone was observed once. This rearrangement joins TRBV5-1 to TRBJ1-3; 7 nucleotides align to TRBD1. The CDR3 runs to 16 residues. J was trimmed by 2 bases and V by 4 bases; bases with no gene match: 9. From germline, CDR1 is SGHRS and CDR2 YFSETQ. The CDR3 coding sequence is TGCGCCAGCAGCGGCGACAGGGCCATTCCTGGAAACACCATATATTTT. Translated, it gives CASSGDRAIPGNTIYF.

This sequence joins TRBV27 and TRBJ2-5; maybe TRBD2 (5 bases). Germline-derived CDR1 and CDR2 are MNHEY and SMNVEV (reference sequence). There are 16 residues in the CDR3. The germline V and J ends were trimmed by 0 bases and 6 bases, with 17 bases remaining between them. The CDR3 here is CASSLSGTAGGKTQYF. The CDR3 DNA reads TGTGCCAGCAGTTTATCTGGCACCGCGGGTGGGAAGACCCAGTACTTC.

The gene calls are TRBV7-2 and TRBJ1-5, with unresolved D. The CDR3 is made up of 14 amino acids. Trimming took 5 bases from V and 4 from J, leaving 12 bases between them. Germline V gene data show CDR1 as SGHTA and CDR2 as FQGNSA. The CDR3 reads CASSKGLTNQPQHF. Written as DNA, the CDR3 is TGTGCCAGCAGCAAAGGACTGACTAATCAGCCCCAGCATTTT. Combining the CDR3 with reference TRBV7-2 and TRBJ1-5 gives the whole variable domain GAGVSQSPSNKVTEKGKDVELRCDPISGHTALYWYRQSLGQGLEFLIYFQGNSAPDKSGLPSDRFSAERTGGSVSTLTIQRTQQEDSAVYLCASSKGLTNQPQHFGDGTRLSIL.

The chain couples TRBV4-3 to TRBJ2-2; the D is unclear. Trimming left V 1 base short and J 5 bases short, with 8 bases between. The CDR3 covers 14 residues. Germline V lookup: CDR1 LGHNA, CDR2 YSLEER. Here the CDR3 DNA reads TGCGCCAGCAGCCAAGTTTTGGTTACCGGGGAGCTGTTTTTT. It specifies CASSQVLVTGELFF.

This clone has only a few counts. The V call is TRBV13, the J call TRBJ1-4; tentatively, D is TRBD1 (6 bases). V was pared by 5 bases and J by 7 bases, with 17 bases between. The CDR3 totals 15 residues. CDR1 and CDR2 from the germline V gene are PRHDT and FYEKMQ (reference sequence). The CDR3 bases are TGTGCCAGCAGCCCACCGGGGGAGGGGGGTGAAAAACTGTTTTTT. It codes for CASSPPGEGGEKLFF.

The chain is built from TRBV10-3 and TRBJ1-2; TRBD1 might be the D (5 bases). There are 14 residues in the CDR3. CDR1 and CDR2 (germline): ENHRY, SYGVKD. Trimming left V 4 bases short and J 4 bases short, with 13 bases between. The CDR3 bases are TGTGCCATCAGTGCCTCGGGACCGGTCTATGGCTACACCTTC. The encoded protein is CAISASGPVYGYTF.

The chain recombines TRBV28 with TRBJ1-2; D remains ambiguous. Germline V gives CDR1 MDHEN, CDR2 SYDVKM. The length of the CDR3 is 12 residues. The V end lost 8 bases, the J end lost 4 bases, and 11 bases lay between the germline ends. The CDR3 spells CASEPPGYGYTF. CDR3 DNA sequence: TGTGCCAGCGAACCCCCCGGCTATGGCTACACCTTC.

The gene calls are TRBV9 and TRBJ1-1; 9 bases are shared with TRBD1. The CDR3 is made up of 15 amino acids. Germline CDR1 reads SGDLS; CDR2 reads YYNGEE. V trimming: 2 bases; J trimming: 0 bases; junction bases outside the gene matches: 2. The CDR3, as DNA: TGTGCCAGCAGCGTCGGACAGGGGCTGAACACTGAAGCTTTCTTT. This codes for CASSVGQGLNTEAFF.

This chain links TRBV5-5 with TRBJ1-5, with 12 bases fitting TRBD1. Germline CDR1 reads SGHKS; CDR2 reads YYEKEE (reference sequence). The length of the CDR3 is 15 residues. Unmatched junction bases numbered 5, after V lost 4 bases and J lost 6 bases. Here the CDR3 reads CASSAGTGGGQPQHF. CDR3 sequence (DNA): TGTGCCAGCAGCGCCGGGACAGGGGGCGGTCAGCCCCAGCATTTT.

CDR3 DNA sequence: TGTGCCACCAGTGATCGGAACACTGAAGCTTTCTTT. Protein: CATSDRNTEAFF. The rearrangement joins TRBV24-1 to TRBJ1-1; D not certain. V lost 3 bases, J lost 1 base, and 2 bases lay in between. The CDR3 runs 12 residues. The V gene's germline CDR1 is KGHDR and CDR2 SFDVKD.

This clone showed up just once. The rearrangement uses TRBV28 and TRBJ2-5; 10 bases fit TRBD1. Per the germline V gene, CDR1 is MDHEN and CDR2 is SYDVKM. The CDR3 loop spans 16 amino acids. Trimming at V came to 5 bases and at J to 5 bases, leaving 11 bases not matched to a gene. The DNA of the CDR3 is TGTGCCAGCAGTACCGCGGGACAGGGGCAGGGGGAGACCCAGTACTTC. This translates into CASSTAGQGQGETQYF.

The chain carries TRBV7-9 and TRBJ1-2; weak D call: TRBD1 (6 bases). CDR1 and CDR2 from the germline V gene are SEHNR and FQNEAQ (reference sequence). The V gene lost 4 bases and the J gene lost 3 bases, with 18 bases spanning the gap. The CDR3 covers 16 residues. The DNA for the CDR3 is TGTGCCAGCAGCTCTAGGGCCGGGGGCGCGGACTATGGCTACACCTTC. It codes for CASSSRAGGADYGYTF.

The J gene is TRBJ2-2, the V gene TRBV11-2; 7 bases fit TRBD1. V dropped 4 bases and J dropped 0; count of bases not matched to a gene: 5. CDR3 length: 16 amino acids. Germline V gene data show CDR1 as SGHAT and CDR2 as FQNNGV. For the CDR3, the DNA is TGTGCCAGCAGCTCTACCGGGACAGCGAACACCGGGGAGCTGTTTTTT. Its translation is CASSSTGTANTGELFF.

For the CDR3, the DNA is TGCGCCAGCAGTCAAAATCTGGGACAGGGAGAAGGAGACACCGGGGAGCTGTTTTTT. Amino acids: CASSQNLGQGEGDTGELFF. The chain recombines TRBV23-1 with TRBJ2-2; 9 nucleotides line up with TRBD1. TRBV23-1 is placed among ORFs of uncertain function. This CDR3 contains 19 residues. Unmatched junction bases numbered 13, after V lost 2 bases and J lost 3 bases.

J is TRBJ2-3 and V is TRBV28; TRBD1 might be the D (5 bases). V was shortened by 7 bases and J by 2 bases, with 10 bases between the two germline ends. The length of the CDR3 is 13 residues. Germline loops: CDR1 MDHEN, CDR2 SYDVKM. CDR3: CASIAGSTDTQYF. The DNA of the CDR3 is TGTGCCAGCATAGCAGGGTCCACAGATACGCAGTATTTT.